This paragraph covers one T cell receptor (beta chain) sequence. Its antigen is as yet unknown. The data are from a study of T cells in localized non-small cell lung cancer. Findings of the study overall: For the top 100 tumor clones, a median about 50 also appeared in adjacent lung.

Only in-frame clones appear in the TCRdb table, and some are missing; sequencing was by immunoSEQ multiplex PCR. The data contain more than 20,000 clones, 86% of them singletons. The germline CDR1 and CDR2 sequences are LNHNV and YYDKDF (reference sequence). The CDR3 length is 15 residues. J gave up 6 bases and V 5 bases, and 11 bases lay outside the gene matches. This receptor was obtained from a female donor over 55 with stage I lung adenocarcinoma. The source was peripheral blood, collected before any cancer treatment. The chain has TRBV15 and TRBJ1-1, with 8 bases aligning to TRBD1. The CDR3 loop is CATSPNKRTGSEAFF. The CDR3 DNA is TGTGCCACCAGCCCAAATAAGAGGACAGGGTCTGAAGCTTTCTTT.